This TCR beta chain was sequenced during a study of beta chain features in type 1 diabetes. Overall study findings and caveats: PCR might show a preference for shorter templates, equally across patients and controls. Healthy donors had naive, central memory and Treg TCRB repertoires that appeared less similar than those seen among patients. It was not settled here whether HLA type affects TCRB rearrangement.

Note on this clone: Its antigen is not identified.

Expressed TCRB transcripts were sequenced because the isolated RNA had all been reverse transcribed beforehand. The protocol was immunoSEQ multiplex PCR, while the TCRdb copy is restricted to in-frame clones and leaves out a portion. The table includes around 310,000 clones, 9.5% to 11% detected once. The sequence came from a woman aged 25-40 years in good health. The sample taken for sequencing was naive CD4+ T cells from blood.

CDR3 sequence: CAISETSGSAHEQYF. CDR3 DNA sequence: TGTGCCATCAGTGAAACTAGCGGGAGTGCCCACGAGCAGTACTTC. V gene TRBV10-3 combines with J gene TRBJ2-7, with TRBD2 identical over 11 bases. Losses at the gene ends were 3 bases for V and 5 bases for J; bases not matched to a gene: 6. Germline CDR1 reads ENHRY; CDR2 reads SYGVKD. The CDR3 spans 15 residues.